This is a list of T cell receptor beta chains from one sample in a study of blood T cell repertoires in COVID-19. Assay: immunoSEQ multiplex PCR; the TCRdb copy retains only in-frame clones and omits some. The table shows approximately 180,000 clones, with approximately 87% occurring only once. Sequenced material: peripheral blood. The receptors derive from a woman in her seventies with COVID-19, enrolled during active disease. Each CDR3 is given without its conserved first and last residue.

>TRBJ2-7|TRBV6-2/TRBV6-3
ASTPGQGYEQY
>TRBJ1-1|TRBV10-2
ASSEGRHTEAF
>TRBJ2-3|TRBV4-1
ASSQDAENTQY
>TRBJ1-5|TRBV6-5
ASSYRGGDQPQH
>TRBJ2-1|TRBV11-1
ASTAGLSSYNEQF
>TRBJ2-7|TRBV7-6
ASSSEGVEQY
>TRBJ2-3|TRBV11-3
ASSFSSEETLSSTDTQY
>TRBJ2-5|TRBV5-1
ASSLGLPAGPTQY
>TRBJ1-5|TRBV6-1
ASSDGYRVWQPQH
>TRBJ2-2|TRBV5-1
ASSTGQGYTGELF
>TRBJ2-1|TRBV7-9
ASSFFTLLGQGGENEQF
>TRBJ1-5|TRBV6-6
ASSYPGQGKGQPQH
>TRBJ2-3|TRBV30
ASEIRTDTQY
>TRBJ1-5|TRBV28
ASSSGADRGNQPQH
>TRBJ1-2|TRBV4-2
ASSQDWEYDRDSYGYT
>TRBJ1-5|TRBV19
ASSIAPGPQH
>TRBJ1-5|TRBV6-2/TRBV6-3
ASSAVGQPQH
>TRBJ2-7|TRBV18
ASSYSGTVHEQY
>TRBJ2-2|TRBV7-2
ASSSIGGHTGELF
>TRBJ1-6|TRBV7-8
ASSLQPRPGNYSPLH
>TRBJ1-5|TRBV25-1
ASSDGLDNQPQH
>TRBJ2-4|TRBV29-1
SVEYGRANIQY
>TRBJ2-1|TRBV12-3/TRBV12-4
ASSLSVSNEQF
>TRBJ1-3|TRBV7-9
ASSSMGGSGNTIY
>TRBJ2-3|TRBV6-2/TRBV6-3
ASSWTSDTQY
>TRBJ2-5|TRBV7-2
ASNRNRDAETQY
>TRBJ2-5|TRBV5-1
ASSPMPGEETQY
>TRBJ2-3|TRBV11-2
ASSFRGIDTQY
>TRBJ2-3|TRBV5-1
ASSPLVTDTQY
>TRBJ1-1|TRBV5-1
ASSLTTGATEAF
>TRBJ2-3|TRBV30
AWRPAGGTDTQY
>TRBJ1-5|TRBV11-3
ASSLNSNSNQPQH
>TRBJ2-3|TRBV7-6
ASSLGTSGITDTQY
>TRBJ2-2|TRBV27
ASSLQGVLDTGELF
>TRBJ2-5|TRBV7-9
ASSLALAGGQETQY
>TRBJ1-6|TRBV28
ASSLWAGNENSPLH
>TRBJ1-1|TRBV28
ASTRVAVMNTEAF
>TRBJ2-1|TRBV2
ASSGDRGAYNEQF
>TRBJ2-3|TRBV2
ASSEGFYSSTDTQY
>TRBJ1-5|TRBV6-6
ASRRNDRGDQPQH
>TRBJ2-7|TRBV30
AWSQGLGYEQY
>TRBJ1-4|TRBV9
ASSPRQGGNEKLF
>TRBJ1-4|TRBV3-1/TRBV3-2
ASSRWGQMF
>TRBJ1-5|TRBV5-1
ASSQDRGNQPQH
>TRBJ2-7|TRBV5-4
ASSFPHIDEQY
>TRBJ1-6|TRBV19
ASSSTGRGSPLH
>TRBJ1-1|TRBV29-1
SVARGGKEAF
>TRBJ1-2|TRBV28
ASSTEGTGDVGYT
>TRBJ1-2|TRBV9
ASDPNGGLGGYT
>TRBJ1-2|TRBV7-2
ASSFRRDYGYT
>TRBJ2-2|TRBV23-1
ASLSDRGGSVGELF
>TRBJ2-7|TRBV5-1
ASSTSGSYEQY
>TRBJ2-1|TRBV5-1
ASSKGTGSPPRNEQF
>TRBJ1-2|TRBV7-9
ASSLGQGLGYT
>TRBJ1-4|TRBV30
ASQLPGGEKLF
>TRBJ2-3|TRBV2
ASSIGGPTDTQY
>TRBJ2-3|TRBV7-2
ASSSRGTSQTDTQY
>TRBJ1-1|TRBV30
AWSPTTGGYTEAF
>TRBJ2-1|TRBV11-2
ASSPIRSSYNEQF